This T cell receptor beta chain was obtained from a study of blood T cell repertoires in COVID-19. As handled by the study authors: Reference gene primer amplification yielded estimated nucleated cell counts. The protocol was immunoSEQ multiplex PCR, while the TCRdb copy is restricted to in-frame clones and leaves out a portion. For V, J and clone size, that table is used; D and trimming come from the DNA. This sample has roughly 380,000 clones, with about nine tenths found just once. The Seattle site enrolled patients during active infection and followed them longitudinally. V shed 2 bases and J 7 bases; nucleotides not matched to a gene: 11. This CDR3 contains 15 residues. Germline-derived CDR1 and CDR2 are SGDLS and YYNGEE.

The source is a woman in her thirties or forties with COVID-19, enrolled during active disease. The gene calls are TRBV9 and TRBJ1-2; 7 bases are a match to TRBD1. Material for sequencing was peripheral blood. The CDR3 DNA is TGTGCCAGCAGCGTCCGACAGGGCTCGGTCAGTGGCTACACCTTC. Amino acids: CASSVRQGSVSGYTF.